This is a list of T cell receptor beta chains from one sample in a study of PD-L1 blockade in urothelial cancer. Data came from immunoSEQ multiplex PCR; TCRdb stores just in-frame clones and leaves some out. The repertoire includes 35,000 to 45,000 clones, 65% to 90% of them detected once, and 6.8% sits in the top ten. The specimen comprised PBMCs, sampled around atezolizumab (anti-PD-L1) treatment. All receptors come from a man aged 60-69 years with urothelial cancer. Both conserved end residues are part of each CDR3. A D gene is named only where the DNA matches it firmly. The size entry is marked missing in some rows and otherwise reads once, few, many or a size class.

clone_size: .
j_call: TRBJ1-4
v_call: TRBV18
d_call: .
cdr3_aa: CASSPPSSTNEKLFF
cdr3_nt: TGTGCCAGCTCACCACCGAGTTCAACTAATGAAAAACTGTTTTTT

clone_size: .
j_call: TRBJ1-3
v_call: TRBV10-2
d_call: .
cdr3_aa: CASSDSGAMRPGNTIYF
cdr3_nt: TGCGCCAGCAGTGACTCAGGGGCTATGCGTCCTGGAAACACCATATATTTT

clone_size: .
j_call: TRBJ2-7
v_call: TRBV19
d_call: .
cdr3_aa: CASSIDSRPYEQYF
cdr3_nt: TGTGCCAGTAGTATTGACAGTCGACCCTACGAGCAGTACTTC

clone_size: .
j_call: TRBJ1-5
v_call: TRBV10-3
d_call: .
cdr3_aa: CAISEVYGENQPQHF
cdr3_nt: TGTGCCATCAGTGAGGTCTACGGGGAGAATCAGCCCCAGCATTTT

clone_size: .
j_call: TRBJ2-3
v_call: TRBV29-1
d_call: .
cdr3_aa: CSVLSGSTDTQYF
cdr3_nt: TGCAGCGTTCTTTCAGGTAGCACAGATACGCAGTATTTT

clone_size: .
j_call: TRBJ1-2
v_call: TRBV5-1
d_call: TRBD1
cdr3_aa: CASSTESTGVGYTF
cdr3_nt: TGCGCCAGCAGCACTGAATCGACAGGGGTCGGCTACACCTTC

clone_size: .
j_call: TRBJ2-5
v_call: TRBV21-1
d_call: .
cdr3_aa: CASKNSDRVETQYF
cdr3_nt: TGTGCCAGCAAGAACAGTGACAGGGTTGAGACCCAGTACTTC

clone_size: .
j_call: TRBJ2-5
v_call: TRBV6-5
d_call: TRBD2
cdr3_aa: CASSSQRGPQETQYF
cdr3_nt: TGTGCCAGCAGCTCCCAGCGGGGGCCACAAGAGACCCAGTACTTC

clone_size: once
j_call: TRBJ2-5
v_call: TRBV5-1
d_call: TRBD2
cdr3_aa: CASSSGGGRETQYF
cdr3_nt: TGCGCCAGCAGCTCGGGAGGGGGGCGAGAGACCCAGTACTTC

clone_size: .
j_call: TRBJ1-6
v_call: TRBV29-1
d_call: TRBD1
cdr3_aa: CSVQMNRGNSPLHF
cdr3_nt: TGCAGCGTTCAGATGAACAGGGGAAATTCACCCCTCCACTTT

clone_size: .
j_call: TRBJ2-2
v_call: TRBV4-1
d_call: .
cdr3_aa: CASSQGGLRGPVTGELFF
cdr3_nt: TGCGCCAGCAGCCAAGGAGGACTCCGCGGACCAGTTACCGGGGAGCTGTTTTTT

clone_size: .
j_call: TRBJ1-1
v_call: TRBV5-1
d_call: TRBD1
cdr3_aa: CASSLWGAQGPNTEAFF
cdr3_nt: TGCGCCAGCAGCTTGTGGGGGGCACAGGGGCCGAACACTGAAGCTTTCTTT

clone_size: .
j_call: TRBJ2-7
v_call: TRBV9
d_call: .
cdr3_aa: CASSQGAPRAGEQYF
cdr3_nt: TGTGCCAGCAGCCAAGGGGCCCCCAGGGCCGGGGAGCAGTACTTC

clone_size: few
j_call: TRBJ1-5
v_call: TRBV28
d_call: .
cdr3_aa: CASSFSQNHQPQHF
cdr3_nt: TGTGCCAGCAGTTTTTCACAAAATCATCAGCCCCAGCATTTT

clone_size: .
j_call: TRBJ2-6
v_call: TRBV29-1
d_call: .
cdr3_aa: CSVREEASNVLTF
cdr3_nt: TGCAGCGTTCGTGAAGAGGCGTCCAACGTCCTGACTTTC

clone_size: once
j_call: TRBJ2-7
v_call: TRBV5-5
d_call: TRBD1
cdr3_aa: CASSSRGQVGYEQYF
cdr3_nt: TGTGCCAGCAGCTCCCGTGGACAGGTGGGATACGAGCAGTACTTC

clone_size: once
j_call: TRBJ2-7
v_call: TRBV2
d_call: TRBD1
cdr3_aa: CASRGTDRSSHEQYF
cdr3_nt: TGTGCCAGCAGGGGGACAGACCGCTCGAGCCACGAGCAGTACTTC

clone_size: .
j_call: TRBJ2-7
v_call: TRBV2
d_call: TRBD1
cdr3_aa: CASSEGGTAEEQYF
cdr3_nt: TGTGCCAGCAGTGAAGGTGGGACAGCGGAAGAGCAGTACTTC

clone_size: few
j_call: TRBJ1-4
v_call: TRBV5-6
d_call: TRBD1
cdr3_aa: CASSWGTGGKSEKLFF
cdr3_nt: TGTGCCAGCAGCTGGGGGACAGGGGGCAAGAGTGAAAAACTGTTTTTT

clone_size: .
j_call: TRBJ2-5
v_call: TRBV6-1
d_call: TRBD2
cdr3_aa: CASSPRGGVEETQYF
cdr3_nt: TGTGCCAGCAGTCCGCGGGGGGGAGTGGAGGAGACCCAGTACTTC

clone_size: once
j_call: TRBJ2-3
v_call: TRBV6-5
d_call: .
cdr3_aa: CASSWGQGDTQYF
cdr3_nt: TGTGCCAGCAGTTGGGGGCAGGGAGATACGCAGTATTTT

clone_size: .
j_call: TRBJ1-2
v_call: TRBV5-6
d_call: TRBD1
cdr3_aa: CASSPAGRGHGYTF
cdr3_nt: TGTGCCAGCAGCCCGGCGGGCAGGGGGCATGGCTACACCTTC

clone_size: .
j_call: TRBJ1-5
v_call: TRBV30
d_call: .
cdr3_aa: CAWSVNAGNQPQHF
cdr3_nt: TGTGCCTGGAGTGTTAACGCGGGCAATCAGCCCCAGCATTTT

clone_size: .
j_call: TRBJ2-3
v_call: TRBV7-3
d_call: TRBD2
cdr3_aa: CASSLGSGGTDTQYF
cdr3_nt: TGTGCCAGCAGCTTAGGGAGCGGGGGTACAGATACGCAGTATTTT

clone_size: .
j_call: TRBJ2-1
v_call: TRBV2
d_call: .
cdr3_aa: CASGRTGNNEQFF
cdr3_nt: TGTGCCAGCGGACGGACGGGAAACAATGAGCAGTTCTTC

clone_size: .
j_call: TRBJ2-7
v_call: TRBV18
d_call: TRBD1
cdr3_aa: CASSPQTGAGEQYF
cdr3_nt: TGTGCCAGCTCACCGCAAACAGGGGCCGGCGAGCAGTACTTC

clone_size: once
j_call: TRBJ1-2
v_call: TRBV29-1
d_call: .
cdr3_aa: CSVLAYYGYTF
cdr3_nt: TGCAGCGTTCTAGCCTACTATGGCTACACCTTC

clone_size: .
j_call: TRBJ2-7
v_call: TRBV5-6
d_call: .
cdr3_aa: CASSLASGRSYEQYF
cdr3_nt: TGTGCCAGCAGCTTGGCCAGTGGTCGATCCTACGAGCAGTACTTC

clone_size: .
j_call: TRBJ2-1
v_call: TRBV28
d_call: TRBD1
cdr3_aa: CASSDRGRDEQFF
cdr3_nt: TGTGCCAGCAGCGACAGGGGGCGCGATGAGCAGTTCTTC

clone_size: .
j_call: TRBJ2-7
v_call: TRBV2
d_call: .
cdr3_aa: CASGQEGESYEQYF
cdr3_nt: TGTGCCAGCGGACAGGAGGGGGAATCCTACGAGCAGTACTTC

clone_size: .
j_call: TRBJ1-2
v_call: TRBV4-2
d_call: .
cdr3_aa: CASSQDSQGGGYGYTF
cdr3_nt: TGTGCCAGCAGCCAAGATTCTCAAGGGGGTGGCTATGGCTACACCTTC

clone_size: few
j_call: TRBJ1-4
v_call: TRBV28
d_call: TRBD1
cdr3_aa: CASSRRDSREKLFF
cdr3_nt: TGTGCCAGCAGTCGCCGGGACAGCCGCGAAAAACTGTTTTTT

clone_size: .
j_call: TRBJ1-2
v_call: TRBV6-5
d_call: .
cdr3_aa: CASSAQGSYGYTF
cdr3_nt: TGTGCCAGCAGCGCACAGGGCTCCTATGGCTACACCTTC

clone_size: .
j_call: TRBJ1-5
v_call: TRBV6-4
d_call: TRBD1
cdr3_aa: CASRLSTRGISNQPQHF
cdr3_nt: TGTGCCAGCAGACTTTCTACCAGGGGGATTAGCAATCAGCCCCAGCATTTT

clone_size: .
j_call: TRBJ2-7
v_call: TRBV4-2
d_call: TRBD1
cdr3_aa: CASSQEGQERYEQYF
cdr3_nt: TGTGCCAGCAGCCAAGAGGGACAGGAACGTTACGAGCAGTACTTC

clone_size: .
j_call: TRBJ1-4
v_call: TRBV4-1
d_call: .
cdr3_aa: CASSQLQVNEKLFF
cdr3_nt: TGCGCCAGCAGCCAGCTACAGGTGAATGAAAAACTGTTTTTT

clone_size: .
j_call: TRBJ1-1
v_call: TRBV2
d_call: TRBD1
cdr3_aa: CASISRGTGGPEAFF
cdr3_nt: TGTGCCAGCATCTCCCGAGGGACAGGGGGCCCTGAAGCTTTCTTT

clone_size: once
j_call: TRBJ1-6
v_call: TRBV7-6
d_call: TRBD1
cdr3_aa: CASSLQSQGELFNSPLHF
cdr3_nt: TGTGCCAGCAGCTTACAATCTCAGGGGGAGCTGTTTAATTCACCCCTCCACTTT

clone_size: .
j_call: TRBJ2-3
v_call: TRBV30
d_call: .
cdr3_aa: CAWSAIGYTDTQYF
cdr3_nt: TGTGCCTGGAGTGCAATCGGGTATACAGATACGCAGTATTTT

clone_size: .
j_call: TRBJ2-5
v_call: TRBV27
d_call: TRBD1
cdr3_aa: CASRLRTGGRETQYF
cdr3_nt: TGTGCCAGCAGGCTGAGAACAGGGGGCCGGGAGACCCAGTACTTC

clone_size: .
j_call: TRBJ1-1
v_call: TRBV5-8
d_call: .
cdr3_aa: CASKRMNTEAFF
cdr3_nt: TGTGCCAGCAAGCGAATGAACACTGAAGCTTTCTTT

clone_size: .
j_call: TRBJ2-1
v_call: TRBV6-5
d_call: TRBD2
cdr3_aa: CASSYDGGVSYNEQFF
cdr3_nt: TGTGCCAGCAGTTACGACGGGGGGGTCTCCTACAATGAGCAGTTCTTC

clone_size: .
j_call: TRBJ1-5
v_call: TRBV28
d_call: TRBD1
cdr3_aa: CASRPRDRGFQPQHF
cdr3_nt: TGTGCCAGCAGGCCACGTGACAGGGGGTTTCAGCCCCAGCATTTT

clone_size: .
j_call: TRBJ1-2
v_call: TRBV5-4
d_call: .
cdr3_aa: CASSFGGSYGYTF
cdr3_nt: TGTGCCAGCAGCTTTGGGGGGAGCTATGGCTACACCTTC

clone_size: .
j_call: TRBJ2-7
v_call: TRBV7-9
d_call: .
cdr3_aa: CAITPSGTRGEPYEQYF
cdr3_nt: TGTGCCATTACCCCCAGCGGGACAAGGGGTGAGCCCTACGAGCAGTACTTC

clone_size: .
j_call: TRBJ2-6
v_call: TRBV5-5
d_call: TRBD1
cdr3_aa: CASSLLGQSSGANVLTF
cdr3_nt: TGTGCCAGCAGCTTGTTGGGACAGAGCTCTGGGGCCAACGTCCTGACTTTC

clone_size: .
j_call: TRBJ2-3
v_call: TRBV6-4
d_call: .
cdr3_aa: CASSDSRGDTQYF
cdr3_nt: TGTGCCAGCAGTGACTCTCGGGGAGATACGCAGTATTTT

clone_size: .
j_call: TRBJ2-2
v_call: TRBV10-3
d_call: TRBD1
cdr3_aa: CAISGGTGANTGELFF
cdr3_nt: TGTGCCATCAGTGGGGGGACAGGGGCGAACACCGGGGAGCTGTTTTTT

clone_size: .
j_call: TRBJ2-1
v_call: TRBV11-3
d_call: TRBD2
cdr3_aa: CASSKDGFSGGQHNEQFF
cdr3_nt: TGTGCCAGCAGCAAAGATGGTTTTTCGGGGGGGCAACACAATGAGCAGTTCTTC

clone_size: .
j_call: TRBJ2-7
v_call: TRBV6-1
d_call: .
cdr3_aa: CASSEIRDSYEQYF
cdr3_nt: TGTGCCAGCAGTGAAATCCGAGACTCCTACGAGCAGTACTTC

clone_size: .
j_call: TRBJ2-2
v_call: TRBV6-6
d_call: .
cdr3_aa: CASSSTGELFF
cdr3_nt: TGTGCCAGCAGTTCGACCGGGGAGCTGTTTTTT

clone_size: once
j_call: TRBJ1-5
v_call: TRBV15
d_call: .
cdr3_aa: CATSRGRPGDNQPQHF
cdr3_nt: TGTGCCACCAGCAGGGGTCGACCGGGGGATAATCAGCCCCAGCATTTT

clone_size: .
j_call: TRBJ2-7
v_call: TRBV5-6
d_call: TRBD2
cdr3_aa: CASSPRGGNEQYF
cdr3_nt: TGTGCCAGCAGCCCACGGGGGGGTAACGAGCAGTACTTC

clone_size: .
j_call: TRBJ1-6
v_call: TRBV5-8
d_call: .
cdr3_aa: CASSLEKGSPLHF
cdr3_nt: TGTGCCAGCAGCTTGGAAAAGGGGTCACCCCTCCACTTT

clone_size: .
j_call: TRBJ2-5
v_call: TRBV5-8
d_call: TRBD1
cdr3_aa: CASSSGQGQGETQYF
cdr3_nt: TGTGCCAGCAGCTCCGGACAGGGGCAAGGAGAGACCCAGTACTTC

clone_size: .
j_call: TRBJ2-3
v_call: TRBV28
d_call: TRBD2
cdr3_aa: CASRLAGAGSTDTQYF
cdr3_nt: TGTGCCAGCAGGTTAGCGGGGGCGGGGAGCACAGATACGCAGTATTTT

clone_size: .
j_call: TRBJ1-1
v_call: TRBV2
d_call: .
cdr3_aa: CASSEGQQNTEAFF
cdr3_nt: TGTGCCAGCAGTGAGGGACAACAGAACACTGAAGCTTTCTTT

clone_size: .
j_call: TRBJ1-5
v_call: TRBV6-4
d_call: .
cdr3_aa: CASSEHDSNQPQHF
cdr3_nt: TGTGCCAGCAGTGAACATGATAGCAATCAGCCCCAGCATTTT

clone_size: .
j_call: TRBJ2-7
v_call: TRBV30
d_call: TRBD1
cdr3_aa: CAWSNGQGGEQYF
cdr3_nt: TGTGCCTGGAGTAATGGACAGGGGGGCGAGCAGTACTTC

clone_size: .
j_call: TRBJ2-7
v_call: TRBV28
d_call: .
cdr3_aa: CARTGSSYEQYF
cdr3_nt: TGTGCCCGAACCGGGTCTTCCTACGAGCAGTACTTC